Below, one T cell receptor (beta chain) is given with its context. Trimming pared 4 bases from V and 9 bases from J, leaving 29 bases between. The CDR3 covers 18 residues. The germline gives CDR1 SGDLS, CDR2 YYNGEE. This record belongs to a study of response to subunit inactivated influenza vaccine. Via MiXCR, TCRdb re-called the RT-PCR reads, giving one row per CDR3 protein. This sample carries about 180,000 distinct CDR3 sequences, approximately 9.2% of them seen once, and the ten largest clones take roughly 11%. The chain couples TRBV9 to TRBJ2-1, with D possibly TRBD2 on 6 matching bases. Sample: non-naive T cells sorted from PBMCs, taken on the day of vaccination. The receptor's source is a man aged 45-65 years who received an inactivated influenza vaccine. CDR3 coding DNA: TGTGCCAGCAGCCCACTAGCCACGGATGTCCCCTCAGGGAGTGAGCAGTTCTTC. The encoded protein is CASSPLATDVPSGSEQFF.